The 29 T cell receptor beta chains reported below all come from one sample, sequenced in a study of naive CD8 T cells in extremely preterm neonates. TCRdb's copy holds only in-frame clones and misses some; the assay was immunoSEQ multiplex PCR. The table has about 5,300 clones, 97% seen once; the top ten hold roughly 8.6%. The source material was naive CD8+ T cells from blood. These receptors all stem from a human donor in good health.

The chain combines TRBV4-1 with TRBJ2-5; D might be TRBD2 (6 bases). Deletions cut 3 bases from V and 5 bases from J, with 16 bases between. The CDR3 consists of 15 residues. Germline V gene sequence: CDR1 MGHRA, CDR2 YSYEKL. CDR3 nucleotide sequence: TGCGCCAGCAGCCACGAAGGAGGGGTCTTTGAGACCCAGTACTTC. Translated, it gives CASSHEGGVFETQYF.

The chain recombines TRBV25-1 with TRBJ2-2; possible D gene TRBD1, 6 bases. The ends were cut back, 8 bases at V and 2 bases at J, with 18 bases in the middle. This CDR3 comprises 16 residues. Germline values: CDR1 MGHDK, CDR2 SYGVNS. CDR3 nucleotides: TGTGCCAGCTACAGTTCCCGGGACACCAACACCGGGGAGCTGTTTTTT. This codes for CASYSSRDTNTGELFF.

V gene TRBV27 combines with J gene TRBJ2-5, with 7 bases that match TRBD1. The V gene end was trimmed by 7 bases and the J gene end by 5 bases; junction bases not matched to a gene: 16. The CDR3 length is 16 residues. Germline lookup yields CDR1 MNHEY and CDR2 SMNVEV (reference sequence). CDR3 in amino acids: CASKLGYGTAVETQYF. CDR3 nucleotide sequence: TGTGCCAGCAAGTTAGGATACGGGACAGCTGTGGAGACCCAGTACTTC.

The chain is built from TRBV4-2 and TRBJ1-1, with 10 bases fitting TRBD1. CDR1 is LGHNA, CDR2 YNFKEQ, per germline. The junction had 2 bases not matched to a gene; V was cut back by 4 bases and J by 3 bases. The CDR3 consists of 14 residues. CDR3 nucleotide sequence: TGTGCCAGCAGCCCGGACAGGGGGTACACTGAAGCTTTCTTT. It encodes CASSPDRGYTEAFF.

The V call is TRBV30, the J call TRBJ2-1; D perhaps matches TRBD1 (5 bases). The V and J ends lost 5 bases and 8 bases respectively, with 10 bases between them. The CDR3 is 11 amino acids. The V gene's germline CDR1 is GTSNPN and CDR2 SVGIG (reference sequence). CDR3 protein: CAWGAGYEQFF. Written as DNA, the CDR3 is TGTGCCTGGGGGGCAGGGTATGAGCAGTTCTTC. Looking up the rest from reference TRBV30 and TRBJ2-1 gives the full variable domain: SQTIHQWPATLVQPVGSPLSLECTVEGTSNPNLYWYRQAAGRGLQLLFYSVGIGQISSEVPQNLSASRPQDRQFILSSKKLLLSDSGFYLCAWGAGYEQFFGPGTRLTVL.

The chain combines TRBV7-9 with TRBJ2-1, with 8 bases fitting TRBD2. J was trimmed by 5 bases and V by 0 bases; bases with no gene match: 3. CDR3 length equals 15 residues. Germline V gene data show CDR1 as SEHNR and CDR2 as FQNEAQ (reference sequence). CDR3 DNA sequence: TGTGCCAGCAGCTTAGCTGCGGGGGGCCACAATGAGCAGTTCTTC. Translated: CASSLAAGGHNEQFF.

This chain connects TRBV19 to TRBJ2-7, with 10 bases identical to TRBD2. This CDR3 comprises 14 residues. V lost 7 bases and J lost 5; bases outside the gene matches: 8. Looked up from germline, CDR1 is LNHDA and CDR2 is SQIVND (reference sequence). Written as DNA, the CDR3 is TGTGCCAGTACCCCAGCGGGGGGGCAGGACGAGCAGTACTTC. This sequence encodes CASTPAGGQDEQYF.

This clone showed up just once. The V gene is TRBV28, the J gene TRBJ2-1; D may be TRBD2 (5 bases). This CDR3 comprises 13 residues. V was shortened by 0 bases and J by 8 bases, with 8 bases between the two germline ends. Germline V gives CDR1 MDHEN, CDR2 SYDVKM. The CDR3 DNA sequence: TGTGCCAGCAGTTTATGGCTCGGGGATGAGCAGTTCTTC. This sequence encodes CASSLWLGDEQFF.

The chain couples TRBV28 to TRBJ1-1; no reliable D call. This CDR3 is 13 amino acids long. Trimming took off 4 bases at V and 4 bases at J, with 10 bases between the two ends. Per germline, CDR1 MDHEN and CDR2 SYDVKM. The CDR3 bases are TGTGCCAGCAGTTATCCGGGGATCACTGAAGCTTTCTTT. The encoded protein is CASSYPGITEAFF.

The chain employs TRBV27 and TRBJ2-7; unclear D gene. The V and J ends lost 2 bases and 1 base respectively, with 6 bases between them. Germline V gives CDR1 MNHEY, CDR2 SMNVEV (reference sequence). The CDR3 sequence is 13 residues long. CDR3: CASSLHSSYEQYF. The DNA for the CDR3 is TGTGCCAGCAGTTTACACTCGTCCTACGAGCAGTACTTC.

The rearrangement links TRBV6-5 to TRBJ2-2; 8 nucleotides match TRBD2. CDR1 is MNHEY, CDR2 SVGAGI, per germline. This CDR3 contains 16 residues. J lost 4 bases, V lost 2 bases, and 6 bases had no gene match. CDR3 nucleotides: TGTGCCAGCAGTTACGGGGTAGCGGGACTCACCGGGGAGCTGTTTTTT. This encodes CASSYGVAGLTGELFF.

This chain uses TRBV10-3 with TRBJ1-2, with TRBD1 matching over 7 bases. Germline CDR1 and CDR2: ENHRY and SYGVKD. The V and J ends lost 6 bases and 2 bases, in that order; junction bases with no gene match: 12. The CDR3 extends over 16 amino acids. CDR3 DNA sequence: TGTGCCATCAGGGGGACAGAGGTAGGGGTCAACTATGGCTACACCTTC. Translating it yields CAIRGTEVGVNYGYTF.

This sequence joins TRBV7-9 and TRBJ2-7, with TRBD1 as a possible D gene (6 bases). V lost 5 bases and J 3 bases, leaving 17 bases between the germline ends. Germline CDR1 and CDR2: SEHNR and FQNEAQ (reference sequence). The CDR3 has 15 residues. The CDR3 is CASSRPGQLYYEQYF. CDR3 sequence (DNA): TGTGCCAGCAGCAGGCCGGGACAACTATACTACGAGCAGTACTTC. Combining the CDR3 with reference TRBV7-9 and TRBJ2-7 gives the whole variable domain DTGVSQNPRHKITKRGQNVTFRCDPISEHNRLYWYRQTLGQGPEFLTYFQNEAQLEKSRLLSDRFSAERPKGSFSTLEIQRTEQGDSAMYLCASSRPGQLYYEQYFGPGTRLTVT.

This chain connects TRBV30 to TRBJ2-5; D not resolved. This CDR3 spans 15 amino acids. V gave up 2 bases and J gave up 0 bases, with 13 bases separating them. The germline gives CDR1 GTSNPN, CDR2 SVGIG (reference sequence). DNA for the CDR3: TGTGCCTGGAGTCGGGTCGCTCCGTACCAAGAGACCCAGTACTTC. This codes for CAWSRVAPYQETQYF.

The V and J genes are TRBV28 and TRBJ2-5; D is possibly TRBD2 (6 bases). Per germline, CDR1 MDHEN and CDR2 SYDVKM. CDR3 size: 16 residues. V gave up 2 bases and J gave up 3 bases, with 16 bases separating them. The CDR3, as DNA: TGTGCCAGCAGTTTACCCCCGGGACTGGATAAAGAGACCCAGTACTTC. Its protein is CASSLPPGLDKETQYF.

V and J are TRBV19 and TRBJ2-5; 7 bases fit TRBD2. The better agreement between TRBJ2-7 and the DNA end casts doubt on the J call. This CDR3 region has 15 residues. The germline CDR1 and CDR2 sequences are LNHDA and SQIVND (reference sequence). The CDR3 nucleotides read TGTGCCAGTAGTTCGGGGGGTGGATACTCCTACGAGCAGTACTTC. It is translated as CASSSGGGYSYEQYF.

The chain couples TRBV2 to TRBJ1-1, with D maybe TRBD1 (5 bases). CDR1 and CDR2 (germline): SNHLY, FYNNEI. The CDR3 runs 12 residues. Deletions cut 8 bases from V and 4 bases from J, with 11 bases between. CDR3 in DNA: TGTGCCAGCGGGCGGGGGGGCACTGAAGCTTTCTTT. It specifies CASGRGGTEAFF.

The chain links TRBV5-1 to TRBJ2-1; 11 nucleotides line up with TRBD2. The germline V gene has CDR1 SGHRS and CDR2 YFSETQ. Trimming at V came to 4 bases and at J to 2 bases, leaving 5 bases not matched to a gene. The CDR3 runs 16 residues. CDR3 region: CASSGTSGSAYNEQFF. The DNA of the CDR3 is TGCGCCAGCAGCGGAACTAGCGGGAGCGCCTACAATGAGCAGTTCTTC.

The CDR3, as DNA: TGTGCCAGCAGCCAACTCAAGGGGGTCACTGAAGCTTTCTTT. This gives the protein CASSQLKGVTEAFF. This sequence joins TRBV4-2 and TRBJ1-1, with a tentative D call TRBD1 (6 bases). Germline-derived CDR1 and CDR2 are LGHNA and YNFKEQ. The CDR3 is 14 amino acids. With 2 bases removed from V and 4 bases from J, the gap between germline ends came to 11 bases.

This chain uses TRBV15 with TRBJ2-1; weak D call: TRBD2 (5 bases). This CDR3 spans 16 amino acids. Germline V gene data show CDR1 as LNHNV and CDR2 as YYDKDF (reference sequence). The V gene lost 1 base and the J gene lost 1 base, with 11 bases spanning the gap. CDR3 region: CATSRGSTSSYNEQFF. CDR3 DNA: TGTGCCACCAGCAGAGGAAGTACTAGTTCCTACAATGAGCAGTTCTTC.

The rearrangement joins TRBV4-3 to TRBJ2-5; a weak D match, TRBD1 (6 bases). Trimming shortened V by 3 bases and J by 5 bases, and 19 bases separated the two germline ends. The length of the CDR3 is 16 residues. The germline V gene encodes CDR1 LGHNA and CDR2 YSLEER. The CDR3 DNA reads TGCGCCAGCAGCCAGAGGGGCGCAGGGGACGGGGAGACCCAGTACTTC. Its protein product is CASSQRGAGDGETQYF.

This clone was observed a handful of times. The chain combines TRBV7-9 with TRBJ2-7, with 11 bases fitting TRBD1. In germline, CDR1 is SEHNR, CDR2 FQNEAQ (reference sequence). The CDR3 is made up of 18 amino acids. V dropped 5 bases and J dropped 3; count of bases not matched to a gene: 15. The CDR3 loop is CASSPRDRGISPYYEQYF. In DNA, the CDR3 is TGTGCCAGCAGCCCCCGGGACAGGGGGATATCCCCCTACTACGAGCAGTACTTC.

This chain links TRBV7-9 with TRBJ1-4; D is unresolved. CDR1 and CDR2 (germline): SEHNR, FQNEAQ (reference sequence). Trimming cost V 8 bases and J 8 bases, with 18 bases left between them. This CDR3 has 14 amino acids. The CDR3 loop reads CASRRGRSDEKLFF. DNA for the CDR3: TGTGCCAGCCGGCGGGGTAGAAGCGACGAAAAACTGTTTTTT.

The chain joins TRBV4-2 to TRBJ2-1; D call uncertain. The ends were cut back, 0 bases at V and 3 bases at J, with 12 bases in the middle. The CDR3 length is 16 residues. Germline V lookup: CDR1 LGHNA, CDR2 YNFKEQ. CDR3 in amino acids: CASSQEFAGSYNEQFF. The DNA for the CDR3 is TGTGCCAGCAGCCAAGAATTCGCCGGTAGCTACAATGAGCAGTTCTTC.

This chain links TRBV5-1 with TRBJ2-5; 9 nucleotides match TRBD2. The germline V gene has CDR1 SGHRS and CDR2 YFSETQ. Trimming removed 4 bases from V and 2 bases from J; junction bases left unmatched: 6. There are 15 residues in the CDR3. CDR3 residues: CASSGSGGLQETQYF. The DNA of the CDR3 is TGCGCCAGCAGCGGTAGCGGGGGACTGCAAGAGACCCAGTACTTC.

J is TRBJ2-7 and V is TRBV5-6, with TRBD2 as a possible D gene (6 bases). Trimming removed 1 base from V and 3 bases from J, with 14 bases in between. Looked up from germline, CDR1 is SGHDT and CDR2 is YYEEEE. The CDR3 loop spans 15 amino acids. CDR3 sequence: CASSLRGTAYYEQYV. In nucleotides, the CDR3 is TGTGCCAGCAGCTTGCGCGGGACTGCATACTACGAGCAGTACGTC.

The chain joins TRBV6-1 to TRBJ1-1; D unclear. V was trimmed by 0 bases and J by 4 bases, leaving 9 bases between them. The CDR3 sequence is 14 residues long. CDR1 MNHNS and CDR2 SASEGT come from the germline V gene. The CDR3 bases are TGTGCCAGCAGTGAAGCAGAGCGGGGCACTGAAGCTTTCTTT. Its translation: CASSEAERGTEAFF.

This chain joins TRBV11-2 and TRBJ2-1, with D perhaps matching TRBD2 (6 bases). The CDR3 extends over 15 amino acids. CDR1 SGHAT and CDR2 FQNNGV come from the germline V gene. V was shortened by 5 bases and J by 1 base, with 12 bases between the two germline ends. The CDR3, as DNA: TGTGCCAGCAGCACAAGCGGGCCATCCTACAATGAGCAGTTCTTC. Residues: CASSTSGPSYNEQFF.

The V call is TRBV7-6, the J call TRBJ1-2; 10 nucleotides align to TRBD1. Looked up from germline, CDR1 is SGHVS and CDR2 is FNYEAQ. The CDR3 extends over 14 amino acids. V was clipped by 4 bases and J by 6 bases; unmatched bases: 5. In DNA, the CDR3 is TGTGCCAGCAGCTCAGGACAGGGGGAGGATGGCTACACCTTC. This codes for CASSSGQGEDGYTF.